A selection of T cell receptor beta chains follows, all from one sample in a study of control samples from healthy donors and cancer patients. The protocol was immunoSEQ multiplex PCR, while the TCRdb copy is restricted to in-frame clones and leaves out a portion. The table lists some 130,000 clones, less than 95% of them singletons. The material sequenced was blood. These receptors were obtained from a man aged 18 to 35 in good health. The CDR3 runs from the conserved cysteine through the conserved F or W.

j_call	v_call	cdr3_aa
TRBJ2-7	TRBV3-1/TRBV3-2	CASRGRGKPYEQYF
TRBJ1-6	TRBV19	CASSPSVSSYNSPLHF
TRBJ2-1	TRBV29-1	CSVSPGLAGVLEQFF
TRBJ1-6	TRBV5-5	CASSLGQGVRNSPLHF
TRBJ1-6	TRBV2	CASSVTIAGVSPLHF
TRBJ2-5	TRBV5-1	CASSGSQETQYF
TRBJ2-3	TRBV7-8	CASSSRLAGGWVDTQYF
TRBJ1-1	TRBV2	CASSEPGRTEAFF
TRBJ1-6	TRBV5-1	CASSLWTGITSPLHF
TRBJ2-5	TRBV7-2	CASSLGQAKGFAGETQYF
TRBJ2-7	TRBV5-1	CASSSTGYDEQYF
TRBJ1-2	TRBV14	CASSQGAGDYGYTF
TRBJ1-4	TRBV7-2	CASSLDRGEKLFF
TRBJ2-5	TRBV6-5	CASSRTGQETQYF
TRBJ2-4	TRBV4-1	CASSQVLSNKNIQYF
TRBJ1-1	TRBV5-1	CASSPDRVETEAFF
TRBJ1-2	TRBV29-1	CSVRNPGYTF
TRBJ1-5	TRBV3-1/TRBV3-2	CASSQDGRPQHF
TRBJ1-2	TRBV7-9	CASSLVEGHYGYTF
TRBJ1-5	TRBV7-6	CASSLALEQPQHF
TRBJ1-3	TRBV9	CASSPDRVGGNTIYF
TRBJ1-2	TRBV29-1	CSVEEPGNGYGYTF
TRBJ1-1	TRBV5-1	CASSLSSQSVEAFF
TRBJ1-5	TRBV7-9	CASSSRDVSNQPQHF
TRBJ2-1	TRBV12-3/TRBV12-4	CASSFNDEQFF
TRBJ2-3	TRBV7-2	CASSPGGSTDTQYF
TRBJ1-1	TRBV5-8	CASSLYMGGMTEAFF
TRBJ2-4	TRBV18	CASSPPEGVAKNIQYF
TRBJ1-3	TRBV11-2	CASSLSTGNTIYF
TRBJ2-1	TRBV7-3	CASSFGQAGVDEQFF
TRBJ1-3	TRBV3-1/TRBV3-2	CASSSGLSGNTIYF
TRBJ1-4	TRBV7-6	CASSPGPDNEKLFF
TRBJ2-7	TRBV18	CASSRTDIYEQYF
TRBJ1-2	TRBV6-2/TRBV6-3	CASSYSRPVGKDGYTF
TRBJ2-2	TRBV6-8	CASSVDRINTGELFF
TRBJ2-7	TRBV19	CASSSRGRRAYYEQYF
TRBJ2-2	TRBV9	CASSVGVPNTGELFF
TRBJ1-2	TRBV9	CASSVGSGYGYTF
TRBJ1-1	TRBV7-9	CASTPSRAAEAFF